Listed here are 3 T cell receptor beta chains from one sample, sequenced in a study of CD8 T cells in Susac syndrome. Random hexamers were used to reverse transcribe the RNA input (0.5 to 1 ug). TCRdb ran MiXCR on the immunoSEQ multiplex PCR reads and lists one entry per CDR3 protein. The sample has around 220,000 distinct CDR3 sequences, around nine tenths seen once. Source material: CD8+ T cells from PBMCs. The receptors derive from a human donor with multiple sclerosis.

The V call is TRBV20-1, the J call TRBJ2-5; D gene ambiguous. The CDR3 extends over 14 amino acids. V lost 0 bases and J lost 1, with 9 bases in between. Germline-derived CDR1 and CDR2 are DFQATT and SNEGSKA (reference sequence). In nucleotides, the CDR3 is TGCAGTGCTAGAGATCAGGCAGCCCAAGAGACCCAGTACTTC. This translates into CSARDQAAQETQYF.

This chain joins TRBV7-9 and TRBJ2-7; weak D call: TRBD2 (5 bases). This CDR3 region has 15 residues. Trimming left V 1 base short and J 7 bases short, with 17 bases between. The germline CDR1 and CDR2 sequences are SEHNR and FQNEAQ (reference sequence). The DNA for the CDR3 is TGTGCCAGCAGCTTAGGTGGACTTCAAGTGGGTGAGCAGTACTTC. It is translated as CASSLGGLQVGEQYF.

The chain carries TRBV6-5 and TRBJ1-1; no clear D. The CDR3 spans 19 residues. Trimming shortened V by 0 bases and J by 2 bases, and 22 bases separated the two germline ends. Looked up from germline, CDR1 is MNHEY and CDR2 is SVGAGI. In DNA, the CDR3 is TGTGCCAGCAGTTACTCGCTATATGAAGCGAGCGAGGACAACACTGAAGCTTTCTTT. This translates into CASSYSLYEASEDNTEAFF.